Listed below are T cell receptor beta chains from one sample, sequenced in a study of OX40 agonist ivuxolimab in advanced cancers. The protocol was immunoSEQ multiplex PCR, while the TCRdb copy is restricted to in-frame clones and leaves out a portion. The repertoire includes tens of thousands of clones, over 60% of them detected once, and about 2.1% sits in the top ten. Specimen: CD4+ or CD8+ T cells sorted from blood, collected in a trial of the OX40 agonist ivuxolimab. The receptor source for this set is an adult with an advanced solid tumor such as melanoma, head and neck, liver or kidney cancer. Each CDR3 is given with its conserved first and last residue. The D gene is left open where the match is weak. The size entry is marked missing in some rows and otherwise reads once, few, many or a size class.

>.|TRBV9|.|TRBJ1-4
TGTGCCAGCAGCAGAAGGCCGGGTGAAGAAAAACTGTTTTTT
CASSRRPGEEKLFF
>.|TRBV30|.|TRBJ2-1
TGTGCCTGGAGAGGGGGTCCACTCCCAAACAATGAGCAGTTCTTC
CAWRGGPLPNNEQFF
>.|TRBV9|TRBD2|TRBJ2-1
TGTGCCAGCAGCCGGGGAACTAGCGGCTACAATGAGCAGTTCTTC
CASSRGTSGYNEQFF
>.|TRBV7-2|.|TRBJ2-7
TGTGCCAGCAGCTTAGATAGGGTCCGAAAGGAGCAGTACTTC
CASSLDRVRKEQYF
>.|TRBV4-1|.|TRBJ1-5
TGCGCCAGCAGCCAAGCATACAGGGTGAGCAATCAGCCCCAGCATTTT
CASSQAYRVSNQPQHF
>.|TRBV30|TRBD1|TRBJ2-3
TGTGCCACTGACAGGGGCCGAAGGGATACGCAGTATTTT
CATDRGRRDTQYF
>.|TRBV28|TRBD1|TRBJ1-2
TGTGCCAGCAGTGACAGGGTCGACGGCTACACCTTC
CASSDRVDGYTF
>few|TRBV5-1|TRBD1|TRBJ1-5
TGCGCCAGCAGCTTGGGCGTAGGGGGCACTCAGCCCCAGCATTTT
CASSLGVGGTQPQHF
>.|TRBV2|TRBD1|TRBJ2-5
TGTGCCAGCAGTTCGGGACAGGCGTTGGGCCAGTACTTC
CASSSGQALGQYF
>.|TRBV5-1|TRBD1|TRBJ2-5
TGCGCCAGCAGCCGGACACAGGGGAGTATTCAAGAGACCCAGTACTTC
CASSRTQGSIQETQYF
>.|TRBV27|.|TRBJ2-1
TGTGCCAGCAGTCCGAGGGCGTTGGGGTCCTACAATGAGCAGTTCTTC
CASSPRALGSYNEQFF
>.|TRBV5-1|.|TRBJ2-1
TGCGCCAGCAGCTTGCCCCCGGACAGCAATGAGCAGTTCTTC
CASSLPPDSNEQFF
>once|TRBV28|TRBD1|TRBJ2-7
TGTGCCAGCAGTCGGACAGGGGGCGCCTACGAGCAGTACTTC
CASSRTGGAYEQYF
>medium-sized|TRBV12-5|.|TRBJ1-1
TGTGCTAGTGGCCCCCCTCGAGGGATGAACACTGAAGCTTTCTTT
CASGPPRGMNTEAFF
>once|TRBV18|.|TRBJ2-3
TGTGCCAGCTCACCTTCTCGAAGCACAGATACGCAGTATTTT
CASSPSRSTDTQYF
>.|TRBV18|TRBD2|TRBJ2-5
TGTGCCAGCTCCAAATCCTGGACTAGCGGGGATAGAGAGACCCAGTACTTC
CASSKSWTSGDRETQYF